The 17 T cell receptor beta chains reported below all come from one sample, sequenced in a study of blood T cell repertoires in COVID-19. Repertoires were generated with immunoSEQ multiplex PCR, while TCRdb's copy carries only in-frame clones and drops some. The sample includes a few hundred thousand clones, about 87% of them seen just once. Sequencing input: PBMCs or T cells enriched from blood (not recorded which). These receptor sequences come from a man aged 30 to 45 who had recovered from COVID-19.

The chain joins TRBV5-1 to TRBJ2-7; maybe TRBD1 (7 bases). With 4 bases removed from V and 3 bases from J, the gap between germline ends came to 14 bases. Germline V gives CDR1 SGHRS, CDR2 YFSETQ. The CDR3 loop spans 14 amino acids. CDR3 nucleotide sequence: TGCGCCAGCAGCAAGGGGGGACAGCTCTACGAGCAGTACTTC. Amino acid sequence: CASSKGGQLYEQYF.

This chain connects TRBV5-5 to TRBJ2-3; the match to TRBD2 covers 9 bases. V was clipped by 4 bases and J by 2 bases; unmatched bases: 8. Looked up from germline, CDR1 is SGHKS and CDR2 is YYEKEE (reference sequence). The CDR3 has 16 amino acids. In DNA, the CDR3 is TGTGCCAGCAGCAACTTAAAGCGGGGGGACACAGATACGCAGTATTTT. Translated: CASSNLKRGDTDTQYF. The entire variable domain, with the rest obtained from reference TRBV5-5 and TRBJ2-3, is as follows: DAGVTQSPTHLIKTRGQQVTLRCSPISGHKSVSWYQQVLGQGPQFIFQYYEKEERGRGNFPDRFSARQFPNYSSELNVNALLLGDSALYLCASSNLKRGDTDTQYFGPGTRLTVL.

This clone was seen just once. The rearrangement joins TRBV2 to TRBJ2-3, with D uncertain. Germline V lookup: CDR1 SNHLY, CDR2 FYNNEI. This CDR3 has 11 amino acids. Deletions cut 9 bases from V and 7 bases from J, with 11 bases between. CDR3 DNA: TGTGCCAGTACTACGCGGAATACGCAGTATTTT. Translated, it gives CASTTRNTQYF.

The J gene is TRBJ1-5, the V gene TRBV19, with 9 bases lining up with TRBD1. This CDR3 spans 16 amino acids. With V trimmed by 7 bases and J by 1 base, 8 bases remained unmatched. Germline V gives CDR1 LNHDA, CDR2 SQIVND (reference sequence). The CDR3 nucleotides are TGTGCCAGTAAGTTGCTGGGGACAGGGAGCAATCAGCCCCAGCATTTT. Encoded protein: CASKLLGTGSNQPQHF.

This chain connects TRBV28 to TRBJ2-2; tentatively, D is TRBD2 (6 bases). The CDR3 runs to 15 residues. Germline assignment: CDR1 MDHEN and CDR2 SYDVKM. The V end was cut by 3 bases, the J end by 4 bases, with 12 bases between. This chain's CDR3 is CASSFGGRGTGELFF. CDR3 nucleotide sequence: TGTGCCAGCAGTTTCGGAGGGCGTGGCACCGGGGAGCTGTTTTTT.

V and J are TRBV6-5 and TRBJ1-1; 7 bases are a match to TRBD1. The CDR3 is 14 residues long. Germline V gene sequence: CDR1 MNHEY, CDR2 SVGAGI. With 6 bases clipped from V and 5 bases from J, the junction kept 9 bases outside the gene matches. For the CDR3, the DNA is TGTGCCAGCAGCACCGACAGGGAAGGGACTGAAGCTTTCTTT. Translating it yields CASSTDREGTEAFF.

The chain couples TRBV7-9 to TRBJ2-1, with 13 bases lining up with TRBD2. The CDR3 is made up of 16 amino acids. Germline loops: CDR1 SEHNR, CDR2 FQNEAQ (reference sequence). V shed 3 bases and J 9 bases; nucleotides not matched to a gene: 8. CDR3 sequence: CASSLTLAGGHLEQFF. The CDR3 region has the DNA TGTGCCAGCAGCTTGACACTAGCGGGGGGGCATCTTGAGCAGTTCTTC.

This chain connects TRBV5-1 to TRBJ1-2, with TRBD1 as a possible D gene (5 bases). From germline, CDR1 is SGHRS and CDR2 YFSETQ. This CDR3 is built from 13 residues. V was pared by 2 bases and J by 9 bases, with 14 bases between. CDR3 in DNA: TGCGCCAGCAGCTTTTCCAGGGATGAAAGCTACACCTTC. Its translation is CASSFSRDESYTF.

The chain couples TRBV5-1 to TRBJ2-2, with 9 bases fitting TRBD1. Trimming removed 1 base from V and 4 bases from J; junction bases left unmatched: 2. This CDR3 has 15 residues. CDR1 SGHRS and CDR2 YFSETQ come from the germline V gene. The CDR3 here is CASSLLTGGTGELFF. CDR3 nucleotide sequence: TGCGCCAGCAGCTTGTTGACAGGGGGCACCGGGGAGCTGTTTTTT.

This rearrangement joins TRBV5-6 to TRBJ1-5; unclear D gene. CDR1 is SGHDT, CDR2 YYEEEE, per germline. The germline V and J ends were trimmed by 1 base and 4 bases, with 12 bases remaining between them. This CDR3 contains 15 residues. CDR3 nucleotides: TGTGCCAGCAGCTTGAAGACGGAGAAGAATCAGCCCCAGCATTTT. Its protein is CASSLKTEKNQPQHF.

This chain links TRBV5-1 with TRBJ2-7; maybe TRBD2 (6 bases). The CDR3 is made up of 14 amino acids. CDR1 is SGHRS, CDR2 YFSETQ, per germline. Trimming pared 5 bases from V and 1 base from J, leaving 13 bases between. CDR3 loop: CASRLALGSYEQYF. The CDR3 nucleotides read TGCGCCAGCAGACTAGCACTGGGATCCTACGAGCAGTACTTC.

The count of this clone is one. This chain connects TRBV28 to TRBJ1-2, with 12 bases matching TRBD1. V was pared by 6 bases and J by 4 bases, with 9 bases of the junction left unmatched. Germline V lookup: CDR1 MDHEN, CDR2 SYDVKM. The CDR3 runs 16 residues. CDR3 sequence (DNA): TGTGCCAGCAGGCGAACCGGGACAGGGGGCAGCTATGGCTACACCTTC. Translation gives CASRRTGTGGSYGYTF.

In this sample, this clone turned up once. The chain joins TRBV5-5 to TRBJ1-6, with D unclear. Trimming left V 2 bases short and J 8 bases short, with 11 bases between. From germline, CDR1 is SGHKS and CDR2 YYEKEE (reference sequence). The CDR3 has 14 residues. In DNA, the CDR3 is TGTGCCAGCAGCTTCATCGGTTCCGATTCACCCCTCCACTTT. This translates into CASSFIGSDSPLHF.

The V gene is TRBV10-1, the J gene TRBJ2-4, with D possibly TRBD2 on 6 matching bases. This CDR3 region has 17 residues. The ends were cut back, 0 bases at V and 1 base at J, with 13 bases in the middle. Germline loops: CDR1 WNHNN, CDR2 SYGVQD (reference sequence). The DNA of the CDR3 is TGCGCCAGCAGTGAGTCTTCATCTGGGGGGGCCAAAAACATTCAGTACTTC. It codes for CASSESSSGGAKNIQYF.

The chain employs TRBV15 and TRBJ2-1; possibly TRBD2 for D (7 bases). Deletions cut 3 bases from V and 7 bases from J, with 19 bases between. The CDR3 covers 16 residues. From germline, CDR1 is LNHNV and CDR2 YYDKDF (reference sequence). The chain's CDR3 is CATSRERWGGQNEQFF. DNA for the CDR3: TGTGCCACCAGCAGGGAACGGTGGGGGGGCCAGAATGAGCAGTTCTTC. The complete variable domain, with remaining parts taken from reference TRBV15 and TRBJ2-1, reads DAMVIQNPRYQVTQFGKPVTLSCSQTLNHNVMYWYQQKSSQAPKLLFHYYDKDFNNEADTPDNFQSRRPNTSFCFLDIRSPGLGDTAMYLCATSRERWGGQNEQFFGPGTRLTVL.

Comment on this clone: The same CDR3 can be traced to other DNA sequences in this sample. The DNA for the CDR3 is TGTGCCAGCAGTTTTCGGGGGGGGGAAAAACTGTTTTTT. It translates to CASSFRGGEKLFF. The genes are TRBV12-3 or TRBV12-4 and TRBJ1-4; tentative D call: TRBD1 (5 bases). V gave up 3 bases and J gave up 8 bases, with 10 bases separating them. The CDR3 runs to 13 residues.

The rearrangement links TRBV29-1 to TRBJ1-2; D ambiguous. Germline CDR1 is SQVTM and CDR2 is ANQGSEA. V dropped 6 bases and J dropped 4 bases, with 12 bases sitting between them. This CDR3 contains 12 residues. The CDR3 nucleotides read TGCAGCGTCCAAGAACAGACCTATGGCTACACCTTC. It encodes CSVQEQTYGYTF.